What follows are 2 T cell receptor beta chains derived from one specimen sequenced in a study of T cell repertoires in ileal Crohn's disease. As to time point: inflamed ileum from the surgical specimen. Some clones are missing from TCRdb's copy, which holds only in-frame ones; the method was immunoSEQ multiplex PCR. This sample has 14,000 or so clones, with less than 80% found just once. What was sequenced was ileal tissue. All receptors derive from an adult with Crohn's disease.

This clone showed up just a few times. V and J are TRBV18 and TRBJ2-7, with D perhaps matching TRBD2 (5 bases). V lost 3 bases to trimming and J lost 4 bases, with 22 bases between them. This CDR3 comprises 17 residues. CDR1 and CDR2 from the germline V gene are KGHSH and LQKENI. CDR3 in DNA: TGTGCCAGCTCACCCTCTGGGCAGTCCGAGGGTACTTACGAGCAGTACTTC. It encodes CASSPSGQSEGTYEQYF.

V usage is TRBV19 and J usage is TRBJ2-1, with a weak D call TRBD2 (6 bases). CDR1 LNHDA and CDR2 SQIVND come from the germline V gene (reference sequence). This CDR3 comprises 14 residues. V gave up 10 bases and J gave up 7 bases, with 20 bases separating them. The CDR3 DNA follows: TGTGCCACCACGACTAGGAATGATCGGAATGAGCAGTTCTTC. It yields the protein CATTTRNDRNEQFF.